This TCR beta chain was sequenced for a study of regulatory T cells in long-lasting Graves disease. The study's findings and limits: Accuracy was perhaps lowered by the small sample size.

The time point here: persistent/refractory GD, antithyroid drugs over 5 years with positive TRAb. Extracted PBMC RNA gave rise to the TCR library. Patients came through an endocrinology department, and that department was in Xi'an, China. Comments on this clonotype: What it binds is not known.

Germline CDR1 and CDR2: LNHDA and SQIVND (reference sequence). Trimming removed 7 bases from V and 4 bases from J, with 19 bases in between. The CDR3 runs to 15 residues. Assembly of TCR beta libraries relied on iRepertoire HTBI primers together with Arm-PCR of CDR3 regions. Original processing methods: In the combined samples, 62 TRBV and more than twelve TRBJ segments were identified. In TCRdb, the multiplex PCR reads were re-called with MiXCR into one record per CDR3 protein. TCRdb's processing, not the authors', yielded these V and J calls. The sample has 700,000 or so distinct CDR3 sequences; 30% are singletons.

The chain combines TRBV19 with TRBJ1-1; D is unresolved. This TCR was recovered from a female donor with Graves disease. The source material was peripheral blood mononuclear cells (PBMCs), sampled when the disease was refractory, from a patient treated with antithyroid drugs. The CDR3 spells CASNAGDFKVTEAFF. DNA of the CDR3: TGTGCCAGTAACGCGGGCGATTTTAAAGTCACTGAAGCTTTCTTT.